The 16 T cell receptor beta chains presented below share a single source sample, sequenced in a study of CD8 T cells in ankylosing spondylitis. General study findings and limits: Seemingly characteristic of ankylosing spondylitis blood was a TCR beta motif consisting of fewer than 10 highly homologous variants.

TCRdb called the 5' RACE reads again in MiXCR, with one record for every CDR3 protein. Of 220,000 or so distinct CDR3 sequences listed, around 19% are singletons. Their cognate antigens are unknown. The sequencing sample was made of blood, either unsorted or a sorted T cell fraction (not recorded which). The origin of the receptors is a male donor with ankylosing spondylitis.

The chain has TRBV12-3 or TRBV12-4 and TRBJ2-5, with 13 bases aligning to TRBD2. This CDR3 region has 14 residues. After removal of 5 bases from V and 5 bases from J, the junction contained 2 bases not matched to a gene. CDR3 DNA: TGTGCCAGCAGTCTGACTAGCGGGAGGGAGACCCAGTACTTC. It translates to CASSLTSGRETQYF.

The chain has TRBV5-6 and TRBJ2-7; D remains ambiguous. Germline values: CDR1 SGHDT, CDR2 YYEEEE. V gave up 4 bases and J gave up 3 bases, with 8 bases separating them. The CDR3 length is 12 residues. CDR3 in DNA: TGTGCCAGCAGCCTCTTTAACTACGAGCAGTACTTC. It codes for CASSLFNYEQYF.

This clonotype was found a few times. The V gene is TRBV29-1, the J gene TRBJ1-2, with TRBD1 as a possible D gene (6 bases). The CDR3 consists of 11 residues. The V gene's germline CDR1 is SQVTM and CDR2 ANQGSEA. V shed 7 bases and J shed 8 bases, with 14 bases lying between them. The CDR3 sequence: CSAGAGEGYTF. CDR3 sequence (DNA): TGCAGCGCTGGGGCAGGGGAAGGCTACACCTTC.

This clonotype has at least ten counts. The DNA for the CDR3 is TGCAGCGTAGAACAACAGGGGACTTATCACCAAGAGACCCAGTACTTC. It yields the protein CSVEQQGTYHQETQYF. V is TRBV29-1 and J is TRBJ2-5; tentative D call: TRBD1 (7 bases). The length of the CDR3 is 16 residues. V gave up 6 bases and J gave up 0 bases, with 20 bases separating them. Germline CDR1 and CDR2: SQVTM and ANQGSEA.

The chain has TRBV15 and TRBJ1-5, with TRBD1 matching over 9 bases. The CDR3 is 15 residues long. Germline values: CDR1 LNHNV, CDR2 YYDKDF (reference sequence). V trimming: 6 bases; J trimming: 6 bases; junction bases outside the gene matches: 9. DNA of the CDR3: TGTGCCACCAGTATCGGACAGGGGTACAGTCAGCCCCAGCATTTT. Protein product: CATSIGQGYSQPQHF.

The rearrangement joins TRBV6-5 to TRBJ1-2; D possibly corresponds to TRBD1 (6 bases). Germline V gene lookup returns CDR1 MNHEY and CDR2 SVGAGI. Trimming left V 6 bases short and J 2 bases short, with 16 bases between. The CDR3 has 15 residues. The CDR3 protein is CASSYRDRRNYGYTF. DNA for the CDR3: TGTGCCAGCAGCTACCGTGACAGGCGAAACTATGGCTACACCTTC.

A few counts support this clonotype. The genes are TRBV2 and TRBJ2-7; perhaps TRBD1 as D (5 bases). V dropped 1 base and J dropped 3 bases, with 13 bases sitting between them. Germline V gene sequence: CDR1 SNHLY, CDR2 FYNNEI. The length of the CDR3 is 15 residues. The DNA for the CDR3 is TGTGCCAGCAGTGAAGGCGTAGGGGCCAACTACGAGCAGTACTTC. Its protein is CASSEGVGANYEQYF.

V gene TRBV9 combines with J gene TRBJ2-1, with TRBD2 matching over 14 bases. Trimming took 0 bases from V and 0 from J; bases not matched to a gene: 5. The CDR3 is made up of 19 amino acids. From germline, CDR1 is SGDLS and CDR2 YYNGEE. This CDR3 reads CASSVGLAGGASSYNEQFF. In nucleotides, the CDR3 is TGTGCCAGCAGCGTAGGACTAGCGGGGGGGGCGAGCTCCTACAATGAGCAGTTCTTC.

The chain employs TRBV6-1 and TRBJ1-1, with 7 bases aligning to TRBD1. V was pared by 7 bases and J by 2 bases, with 7 bases of the junction left unmatched. CDR1 is MNHNS, CDR2 SASEGT, per germline. The CDR3 has 14 residues. The CDR3 DNA sequence: TGTGCCAGCACCCCGGGACAGAGCAACACTGAAGCTTTCTTT. Translated: CASTPGQSNTEAFF.

This clonotype was seen repeatedly, ten times or more. V and J are TRBV12-3 or TRBV12-4 and TRBJ1-1; D uncertain. The CDR3 has 14 residues. V lost 5 bases to trimming and J lost 0 bases, with 10 bases between them. CDR3 bases: TGTGCCAGCAGTCCTTGGGGTTTGAACACTGAAGCTTTCTTT. This translates into CASSPWGLNTEAFF.

This clonotype has a handful of counts. This sequence joins TRBV29-1 and TRBJ1-1; weak D call: TRBD1 (5 bases). The CDR3 is made up of 14 amino acids. Trimming took 6 bases from V and 1 from J, leaving 15 bases between them. Germline values: CDR1 SQVTM, CDR2 ANQGSEA. CDR3 bases: TGCAGCGTCTATCCCCAAGGGGCGAACACTGAAGCTTTCTTT. This translates into CSVYPQGANTEAFF.

This clonotype was detected only a few times. The rearrangement links TRBV9 to TRBJ2-5; 7 positions agree with TRBD2. The J segment lost 4 bases and the V segment lost 1 base, leaving 4 bases of the junction unmatched. The CDR3 extends over 14 amino acids. CDR1 SGDLS and CDR2 YYNGEE come from the germline V gene. The CDR3 sequence is CASSVSGVLETQYF. The CDR3 DNA reads TGTGCCAGCAGCGTAAGCGGGGTATTAGAGACCCAGTACTTC.

This chain links TRBV6-1 with TRBJ2-3; 12 positions agree with TRBD1. Germline V gene lookup returns CDR1 MNHNS and CDR2 SASEGT. The CDR3 is 15 residues long. J was trimmed by 6 bases and V by 5 bases; bases with no gene match: 6. In nucleotides, the CDR3 is TGTGCCAGCAGTCAGGGACAGGGGGCGTTGGATACGCAGTATTTT. Encoded protein: CASSQGQGALDTQYF.

The gene calls are TRBV4-2 and TRBJ2-7; D may match TRBD1 or TRBD2 (6 bases each). Germline V gives CDR1 LGHNA, CDR2 YNFKEQ. Trimming pared 0 bases from V and 3 bases from J, leaving 12 bases between. The CDR3 has 15 amino acids. The CDR3 coding sequence is TGTGCCAGCAGCCAAGACGAAGGGGGGCACTACGAGCAGTACTTC. Amino acid sequence: CASSQDEGGHYEQYF.

This clonotype has only a few counts. The chain joins TRBV6-2 or TRBV6-3 to TRBJ2-1, with 14 bases aligning to TRBD2. The V segment lost 8 bases and the J segment 9 bases; nucleotides outside the gene matches: 9. Germline loops: CDR1 MNHEY, CDR2 SVGEGT. This CDR3 has 15 residues. CDR3 nucleotides: TGTGCCAGCCTAAGGGGACTAGCGGGGGCCCCTGAGCAGTTCTTC. Translated, it gives CASLRGLAGAPEQFF.

The rearrangement joins TRBV6-2 or TRBV6-3 to TRBJ2-1; 7 positions agree with TRBD2. Germline CDR1 and CDR2: MNHEY and SVGEGT. V lost 4 bases and J lost 7; bases outside the gene matches: 7. The CDR3 has 14 residues. The CDR3 coding sequence is TGTGCCAGCAGTTTTGGGGGAGGGTTGAATGAGCAGTTCTTC. It translates to CASSFGGGLNEQFF.